This TCR beta chain was identified in a study of blood T cells in healthy people across ages. Whole-study findings and limits: Higher diversity and more naive CD4+ cells were features of long-lived donors, compared to aged donors. The donors' CMV status was not determined, possibly confounding changes in expanded clonotypes.

A sample-barcoded 5' primer and a J-beta primer mix were used in a second PCR of roughly 7 to 11 cycles. One entry per CDR3 protein, called by TCRdb with MiXCR from the 5' RACE reads. The data show roughly 800,000 distinct CDR3 sequences, 58% seen once. Trimming removed 0 bases at V and 0 bases at J, with 9 bases between. CDR1 SGHRS and CDR2 YFSETQ come from the germline V gene. The CDR3 has 15 residues. For every donor, a draw yielded ten milliliters of peripheral blood. Each sample had at least 6 million PBMCs isolated. Notes on this clonotype: What it binds is not known.

The J gene is TRBJ2-5, the V gene TRBV5-1; D ambiguous. The sequence came from a man younger than 40 in good health. Sample: blood. This chain's CDR3 is CASSLDTWDQETQYF. The CDR3, as DNA: TGCGCCAGCAGCTTGGACACGTGGGACCAAGAGACCCAGTACTTC.